This T cell receptor (beta chain) was recovered during a study of blood T cell repertoires in COVID-19. Study as a whole: Whether acute or convalescent, the COVID-19 samples came from the United States, Italy and Spain. T cells, B-cell-depleted T cells, or PBMCs supplied cDNA or gDNA.

Methods used by the authors: Researchers report that nucleated cell counts were estimated from reference gene primer amplification. Using immunoSEQ multiplex PCR, the repertoire was profiled, and TCRdb retains in-frame clones only, with some absent. That table is the source of V, J and clone size, and D and trimming were worked out from the DNA. The data hold under 200,000 clones, with 70% to 90% observed a single time. One Seattle source followed patients from active infection through their disease course. The CDR3 length is 14 residues. CDR1 and CDR2 from the germline V gene are SGHTA and FQGTGA. Trimming cost V 2 bases and J 6 bases, with 14 bases left between them.

The clonotype was recovered from an older woman with COVID-19, enrolled during active disease. Sequenced sample: peripheral blood. The chain has TRBV7-3 and TRBJ2-7; a possible D gene is TRBD1 (6 bases). The CDR3 sequence is CASSLSRTVGEQYF. As DNA, the CDR3 is TGTGCCAGCAGCTTATCTCGGACAGTTGGCGAGCAGTACTTC.